The 2 T cell receptor beta chains below come from one sample, sequenced in a study of regulatory T cells in long-lasting Graves disease. Relying on iRepertoire HTBI primers and Arm-PCR of CDR3 regions, the team built TCR beta libraries. TCRdb used MiXCR to reprocess the multiplex PCR reads, holding one entry per CDR3 protein. The table lists around 460,000 distinct CDR3 sequences, around a fifth of them singletons. Time point given: persistent/refractory GD, antithyroid drugs over 5 years with positive TRAb. PBMC-extracted RNA yielded the TCR library. Sequencing used peripheral blood mononuclear cells (PBMCs), obtained when the disease was refractory, from a patient treated with antithyroid drugs. These receptors originate from a female donor with Graves disease.

The chain recombines TRBV12-3 or TRBV12-4 with TRBJ2-3; TRBD1 might be the D (6 bases). V was clipped by 8 bases and J by 0 bases, with 9 bases between them. The CDR3 extends over 13 amino acids. DNA of the CDR3: TGTGCCAGCCGGACAGACAGCACAGATACGCAGTATTTT. Encoded protein: CASRTDSTDTQYF.

This clonotype was detected many times. The J gene is TRBJ2-5, the V gene TRBV19; D is perhaps TRBD1 or TRBD2 (5 bases each). The CDR3 extends over 15 amino acids. The V and J ends lost 4 bases and 5 bases respectively, with 17 bases between them. Per germline, CDR1 LNHDA and CDR2 SQIVND (reference sequence). CDR3 sequence reads: CASSTGTGLGETQYF. The CDR3 DNA follows: TGTGCCAGTAGTACGGGGACCGGCCTTGGGGAGACCCAGTACTTC.